Following are 2 T cell receptor beta chains from one sample sequenced in a study of blood T cells in healthy people across ages. Sample-barcoded 5' priming and a J-beta primer mix drove a second PCR of about 6 to 12 cycles. TCRdb re-called the 5' RACE reads with MiXCR, one entry per CDR3 protein. Of fewer than 600,000 distinct CDR3 sequences in the sample, about 26% are singletons; the top ten hold approximately 4%. The same data also contributed to another study, on T cells of mothers and their children.

Material for sequencing was blood. These receptors were taken from a boy between 2 and 10 years old in good health.

The chain couples TRBV12-3 or TRBV12-4 to TRBJ2-5, with D hard to call. With 1 base removed from V and 5 bases from J, the gap between germline ends came to 14 bases. The CDR3 covers 15 residues. The CDR3 DNA reads TGTGCCAGCAGTTTAGTTGACGGAGTCCGGGAGACCCAGTACTTC. Its protein is CASSLVDGVRETQYF.

The rearrangement joins TRBV21-1 to TRBJ2-5. TRBV21-1 is a recognized pseudogene. CDR3 size: 10 residues. The CDR3 reads CASSESAQYF. CDR3 in DNA: TGTGCCAGCAGTGAATCGGCCCAGTACTTC.